This TCR beta chain appears in the sequencing data of a study of Ad26.COV2.S vaccination and SARS-CoV-2 variants. Whole-study context: As a participant in COV1001, the donor was in the Ad26.COV2.S trial arm. Study-level findings and limits: Vaccinees displayed broader spike-specific TCR repertoires than placebo recipients.

Specified treatment: roughly 20 received Ad26.COV2.S at low or high dose, single or two shots; 5 received placebo; per-sample allocation not given. Sampling occurred on day 63 after the first vaccine or placebo injection. In the case of this clone: Its antigen remains unidentified.

The germline CDR1 and CDR2 sequences are SGHRS and YFSETQ. The CDR3 extends over 13 amino acids. V gave up 4 bases and J gave up 3 bases; unmatched junction bases: 3. Generated by immunoSEQ multiplex PCR, the TCRdb table keeps only in-frame clones and is missing some. The data show around 450,000 clones, with 80% to 95% seen just once and 9% to 15% held by the top ten. The starting material was peripheral blood, obtained in a trial of Ad26.COV2.S vaccine versus placebo. The source is a person aged 18-60 years who received the Ad26.COV2.S COVID-19 vaccine or a placebo. The chain couples TRBV5-1 to TRBJ2-7, with 8 bases matching TRBD2. CDR3 in amino acids: CASSLAGVYEQYF. The CDR3 DNA is TGCGCCAGCAGCCTAGCGGGCGTCTACGAGCAGTACTTC. The full variable domain, with the rest looked up from reference TRBV5-1 and TRBJ2-7, is KAGVTQTPRYLIKTRGQQVTLSCSPISGHRSVSWYQQTPGQGLQFLFEYFSETQRNKGNFPGRFSGRQFSNSRSEMNVSTLELGDSALYLCASSLAGVYEQYFGPGTRLTVT.